These T cell receptor beta chains were read from a single sample in a study of blood T cell repertoires in COVID-19. Using immunoSEQ multiplex PCR, the repertoire was profiled, and TCRdb retains in-frame clones only, with some absent. The repertoire holds 50,000 to 60,000 clones, with approximately 90% as singletons. The sample was peripheral blood. These receptor sequences come from a woman aged 80 or older with acute or convalescent COVID-19. Both conserved end residues are part of each CDR3. The order of the fields is clone size, J gene, D gene, V gene, CDR3 protein, CDR3 DNA. The D gene is left open where the match is weak. Rows may omit the clone size; those that give it use once, few, many or a size class.

>NA|TRBJ1-4|NA|TRBV5-1
CASSLQEGEKLFF
TGCGCCAGCAGCCTTCAGGAGGGGGAAAAACTGTTTTTT
>once|TRBJ1-6|NA|TRBV7-2
CASSLGDRNSPLHF
TGTGCCAGCAGCTTGGGAGACAGGAATTCACCCCTCCACTTT
>NA|TRBJ1-5|TRBD1|TRBV10-2
CASSGSGTALNQPQHF
TGCGCCAGCAGTGGGTCGGGGACAGCGTTAAATCAGCCCCAGCATTTT
>NA|TRBJ2-3|TRBD2|TRBV4-3
CASSQSSGTSVDTQYF
TGCGCCAGCAGCCAAAGTTCCGGGACTAGCGTAGATACGCAGTATTTT
>NA|TRBJ2-7|NA|TRBV7-6
CASSLGGGRGTYEQYF
TGTGCCAGCAGCTTAGGGGGTGGGAGAGGAACCTACGAGCAGTACTTC
>once|TRBJ2-3|TRBD2|TRBV4-3
CASSQDRLGGTDTQYF
TGCGCCAGCAGCCAAGATAGGCTGGGGGGGACAGATACGCAGTATTTT
>NA|TRBJ2-1|NA|TRBV7-9
CASSLDGRGFDEQFF
TGTGCCAGCAGCTTAGACGGGAGAGGGTTCGATGAGCAGTTCTTC
>NA|TRBJ1-5|TRBD1|TRBV27
CASSPQGRGVNSNQPQHF
TGTGCCAGCAGTCCACAGGGCAGGGGGGTTAATAGCAATCAGCCCCAGCATTTT
>NA|TRBJ2-5|NA|TRBV7-2
CASSRAKKETQYF
TGTGCCAGCAGCAGAGCAAAGAAAGAGACCCAGTACTTC
>NA|TRBJ1-1|NA|TRBV21-1
CASSNWTGGLVNTEAFF
TGTGCCAGCAGCAATTGGACAGGGGGCCTAGTTAACACTGAAGCTTTCTTT
>NA|TRBJ2-1|TRBD1|TRBV18
CASSEGQGPHEQFF
TGTGCCAGCTCAGAGGGACAGGGGCCCCATGAGCAGTTCTTC
>NA|TRBJ1-4|NA|TRBV18
CASSLGQKGTNEKLFF
TGTGCCAGCTCACTAGGACAGAAGGGAACTAATGAAAAACTGTTTTTT
>NA|TRBJ2-3|TRBD1|TRBV6-5
CASSYGTGFDTQYF
TGTGCCAGCAGTTATGGGACAGGGTTTGATACGCAGTATTTT
>NA|TRBJ2-5|TRBD1|TRBV7-3
CASSPQTGPGETQYF
TGTGCCAGCAGCCCCCAGACAGGGCCTGGTGAGACCCAGTACTTC
>NA|TRBJ1-5|NA|TRBV6-2/TRBV6-3
CASSYGLPRGGSGNQPQHF
TGTGCCAGCAGTTACGGACTCCCCCGGGGGGGTTCTGGCAATCAGCCCCAGCATTTT
>NA|TRBJ2-3|TRBD2|TRBV7-3
CASSLTGLAGVGDTQYF
TGTGCCAGCAGCTTAACCGGGCTAGCGGGAGTAGGAGATACGCAGTATTTT
>NA|TRBJ2-7|NA|TRBV6-5
CASSYSTKPLFYEQYF
TGTGCCAGCAGTTACTCCACAAAACCTTTATTCTACGAGCAGTACTTC
>NA|TRBJ2-3|TRBD1|TRBV24-1
CATSDAGQGTDTQYF
TGTGCCACCAGTGATGCCGGACAGGGTACAGATACGCAGTATTTT
>NA|TRBJ2-7|NA|TRBV2
CASRSAGSSYEQYF
TGTGCCAGCAGGTCGGCGGGGAGCTCCTACGAGCAGTACTTC
>NA|TRBJ1-2|NA|TRBV4-1
CASSQDRLGGEPYGYTF
TGCGCCAGCAGCCAAGATAGGTTAGGGGGGGAACCCTATGGCTACACCTTC
>NA|TRBJ2-1|NA|TRBV19
CASSISGAGRSYNEQFF
TGTGCCAGTAGTATTTCAGGCGCGGGACGATCCTACAATGAGCAGTTCTTC
>NA|TRBJ1-6|TRBD1|TRBV2
CASSEYGTAGTLHF
TGTGCCAGCAGTGAATACGGGACAGCCGGGACCCTCCACTTT
>NA|TRBJ2-3|TRBD2|TRBV11-1
CASSFSLAGSTDTQYF
TGTGCCAGCAGCTTCTCACTAGCGGGTAGCACAGATACGCAGTATTTT
>NA|TRBJ2-1|TRBD2|TRBV4-2
CASSQEISGAYNEQFF
TGTGCCAGCAGCCAAGAGATTAGCGGGGCTTACAATGAGCAGTTCTTC
>once|TRBJ1-1|NA|TRBV6-5
CASRNPGGTEAFF
TGTGCCAGCAGGAACCCGGGGGGCACTGAAGCTTTCTTT
>NA|TRBJ2-1|TRBD2|TRBV27
CASSLSGTLYNEQFF
TGTGCCAGCAGTCTTAGCGGGACTCTCTACAATGAGCAGTTCTTC
>once|TRBJ2-7|NA|TRBV30
CAWSVGGLGYEQYF
TGTGCCTGGAGTGTGGGGGGTTTAGGGTACGAGCAGTACTTC
>NA|TRBJ1-2|TRBD1|TRBV6-2/TRBV6-3
CASSSLGQDGYTF
TGTGCCAGCAGTTCCCTGGGACAGGATGGCTACACCTTC
>NA|TRBJ1-2|NA|TRBV7-9
CASSLWDTLVYGYTF
TGTGCCAGCAGCTTGTGGGACACCCTAGTCTATGGCTACACCTTC
>NA|TRBJ1-3|NA|TRBV19
CASSARTLISGNTIYF
TGTGCCAGTAGTGCCCGGACTTTAATCTCTGGAAACACCATATATTTT
>NA|TRBJ2-7|TRBD1|TRBV19
CASSIRDRVSYEQYF
TGTGCCAGTAGTATAAGGGACAGGGTCTCCTACGAGCAGTACTTC
>NA|TRBJ2-7|NA|TRBV30
CAWSGISYEQYF
TGTGCCTGGAGCGGGATCTCCTACGAGCAGTACTTC
>NA|TRBJ2-2|TRBD2|TRBV27
CASSLWTSGRRSAGELFF
TGTGCCAGCAGTTTGTGGACTAGCGGGAGAAGATCCGCCGGGGAGCTGTTTTTT
>NA|TRBJ2-3|NA|TRBV21-1
CASTKKGGGTDTQYF
TGTGCCAGCACCAAAAAAGGGGGGGGGACAGATACGCAGTATTTT
>NA|TRBJ2-7|NA|TRBV4-3
CASSQDKGTKQYF
TGCGCCAGCAGCCAAGATAAGGGGACAAAGCAGTACTTC
>NA|TRBJ1-2|NA|TRBV5-8
CASRRTAYGYTF
TGTGCCAGCAGGAGGACAGCCTATGGCTACACCTTC
>NA|TRBJ2-1|TRBD1|TRBV5-1
CASSLVGQGYNEQFF
TGCGCCAGCAGCTTGGTGGGACAGGGCTACAATGAGCAGTTCTTC
>NA|TRBJ2-2|NA|TRBV30
CAWRALVSGELFF
TGTGCCTGGAGGGCACTAGTTTCCGGGGAGCTGTTTTTT
>NA|TRBJ1-5|NA|TRBV3-1/TRBV3-2
CASGYGTRNQPQHF
TGTGCCAGCGGCTACGGGACAAGAAATCAGCCCCAGCATTTT
>NA|TRBJ2-2|TRBD1|TRBV24-1
CATSVGTGNTGELFF
TGTGCCACCAGTGTCGGGACAGGGAACACCGGGGAGCTGTTTTTT
>NA|TRBJ2-5|TRBD2|TRBV7-9
CASSLESRLAAQETQYF
TGTGCCAGCAGCTTGGAATCCCGGCTAGCGGCCCAAGAGACCCAGTACTTC
>NA|TRBJ1-2|NA|TRBV20-1
CSASPGLIYTF
TGCAGTGCTAGCCCAGGTTTAATTTACACCTTC
>NA|TRBJ2-1|TRBD2|TRBV29-1
CSVEDRGGEQFF
TGCAGCGTTGAAGATCGGGGGGGAGAGCAGTTCTTC
>NA|TRBJ1-6|TRBD1|TRBV2
CASSEPTGMNSPLHF
TGTGCCAGCAGTGAGCCGACAGGGATGAATTCACCCCTCCACTTT
>NA|TRBJ2-6|TRBD1|TRBV9
CASSREAGQGDSGANVLTF
TGTGCCAGCAGCAGGGAGGCAGGACAGGGGGATTCTGGGGCCAACGTCCTGACTTTC
>NA|TRBJ1-5|NA|TRBV6-1
CASSETGGVYQPQHF
TGTGCCAGCAGTGAGACGGGGGGTGTTTATCAGCCCCAGCATTTT
>NA|TRBJ2-1|TRBD1|TRBV5-1
CASSLEWDRVANEQFF
TGCGCCAGCAGCTTGGAATGGGACAGGGTGGCCAATGAGCAGTTCTTC
>NA|TRBJ2-7|NA|TRBV28
CASSPSAGARYEQYF
TGTGCCAGCAGTCCCTCGGCGGGGGCGCGGTACGAGCAGTACTTC
>NA|TRBJ2-7|NA|TRBV2
CAGRLGPHLAQYF
TGTGCCGGCAGGTTGGGGCCCCATCTGGCGCAGTACTTC
>NA|TRBJ1-1|NA|TRBV7-2
CASSLNAVTEAFF
TGTGCCAGCAGCCTCAATGCGGTCACTGAAGCTTTCTTT
>NA|TRBJ1-2|NA|TRBV6-6
CASSYGLREVGGYTF
TGTGCCAGCAGTTACGGGCTGCGGGAGGTGGGTGGCTACACCTTC
>NA|TRBJ1-1|NA|TRBV27
CASSLGRSGTEAFF
TGTGCCAGCAGTTTAGGGCGCTCGGGGACTGAAGCTTTCTTT
>NA|TRBJ1-6|TRBD1|TRBV7-9
CASVDSGGAGRSPLHF
TGTGCCAGCGTCGACTCAGGGGGCGCAGGTCGGTCACCCCTCCACTTT
>NA|TRBJ2-1|TRBD2|TRBV24-1
CATSWTSGSNEQFF
TGTGCCACCAGTTGGACTAGCGGTAGCAATGAGCAGTTCTTC
>NA|TRBJ1-5|TRBD1|TRBV6-6
CATGTGIFGNQPQHF
TGTGCCACCGGGACAGGGATTTTCGGCAATCAGCCCCAGCATTTT
>NA|TRBJ2-6|NA|TRBV11-1
CASSAYSGANVLTF
TGTGCCAGCAGTGCCTACTCTGGGGCCAACGTCCTGACTTTC
>NA|TRBJ1-1|NA|TRBV10-3
CASSGGRDTEAFF
TGTGCCTCAAGCGGGGGGAGGGACACTGAAGCTTTCTTT
>NA|TRBJ2-7|TRBD2|TRBV28
CASSPSGRSYEQYF
TGTGCCAGCAGTCCTAGCGGACGTTCCTACGAGCAGTACTTC
>NA|TRBJ2-1|TRBD2|TRBV20-1
CSASRLAGYNEQFF
TGCAGTGCTAGTAGGCTAGCGGGGTACAATGAGCAGTTCTTC
>once|TRBJ1-1|NA|TRBV14
CASSPHVDNTEAFF
TGTGCCAGCAGCCCCCACGTAGATAACACTGAAGCTTTCTTT